The clone carrying this T cell receptor (beta chain) was counted only a few times. These data belong to a study of technical replicates of blood from a handful of donors. Sequencing was performed with immunoSEQ multiplex PCR; in TCRdb, only in-frame clones are kept and a portion is missing. Among about 63,000 clones listed, roughly 86% were seen once. Germline-derived CDR1 and CDR2 are LNHDA and SQIVND (reference sequence). The CDR3 sequence is 14 residues long. Trimming cost V 6 bases and J 2 bases, with 11 bases left between them. The V and J genes are TRBV19 and TRBJ2-1; weak D call: TRBD2 (5 bases). The clonotype comes from a human donor in good health. Some clones in this sample may be carry-over from other donors' samples. Sample: PBMCs. Here the CDR3 reads CASSAGEAYNEQFF. The CDR3 DNA sequence: TGTGCCAGTAGCGCCGGGGAAGCCTACAATGAGCAGTTCTTC.